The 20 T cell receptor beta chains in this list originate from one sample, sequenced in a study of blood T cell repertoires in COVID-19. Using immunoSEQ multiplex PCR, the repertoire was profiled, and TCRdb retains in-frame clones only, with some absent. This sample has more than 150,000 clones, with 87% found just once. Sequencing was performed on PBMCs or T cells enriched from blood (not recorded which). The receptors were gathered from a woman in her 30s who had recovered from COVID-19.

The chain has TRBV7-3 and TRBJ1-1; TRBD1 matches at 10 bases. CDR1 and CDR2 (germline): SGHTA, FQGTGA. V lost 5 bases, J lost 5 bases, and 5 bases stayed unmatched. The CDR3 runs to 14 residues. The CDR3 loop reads CASSGQGGVTEAFF. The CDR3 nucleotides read TGTGCCAGCAGCGGACAGGGGGGAGTTACTGAAGCTTTCTTT.

CDR3 nucleotides: TGTGCCAGTAGTCCGCAGGGAACCGGCAATCAGCCCCAGCATTTT. Its translation is CASSPQGTGNQPQHF. The chain couples TRBV19 to TRBJ1-5; D possibly corresponds to TRBD1 (5 bases). Germline assignment: CDR1 LNHDA and CDR2 SQIVND (reference sequence). V dropped 5 bases and J dropped 2 bases, with 13 bases sitting between them. The CDR3 has 15 amino acids.

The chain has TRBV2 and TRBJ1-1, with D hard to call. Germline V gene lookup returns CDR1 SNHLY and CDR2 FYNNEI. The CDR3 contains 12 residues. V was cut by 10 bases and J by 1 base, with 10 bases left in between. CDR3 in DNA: TGTGCCACCCGGGAAGGGAACACTGAAGCTTTCTTT. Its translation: CATREGNTEAFF.

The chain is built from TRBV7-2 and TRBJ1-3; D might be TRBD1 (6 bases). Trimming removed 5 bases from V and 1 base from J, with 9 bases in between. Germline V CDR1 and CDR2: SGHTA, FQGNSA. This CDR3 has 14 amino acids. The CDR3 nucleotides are TGTGCCAGCAGCCGCGACAGGTCTGGAAACACCATATATTTT. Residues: CASSRDRSGNTIYF.

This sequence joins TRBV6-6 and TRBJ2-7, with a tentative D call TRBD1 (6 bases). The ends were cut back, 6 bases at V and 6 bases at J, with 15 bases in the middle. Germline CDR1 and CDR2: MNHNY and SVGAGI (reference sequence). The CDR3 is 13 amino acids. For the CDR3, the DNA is TGTGCCAGCAGCCTATTTGGACAGTCCGAGCAGTACTTC. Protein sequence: CASSLFGQSEQYF.

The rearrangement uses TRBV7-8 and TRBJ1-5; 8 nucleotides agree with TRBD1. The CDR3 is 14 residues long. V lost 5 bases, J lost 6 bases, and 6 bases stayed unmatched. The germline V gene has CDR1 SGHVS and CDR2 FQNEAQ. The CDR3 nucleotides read TGTGCCAGCAGCCCCTCAGACAGGGGTCAGCCCCAGCATTTT. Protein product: CASSPSDRGQPQHF.

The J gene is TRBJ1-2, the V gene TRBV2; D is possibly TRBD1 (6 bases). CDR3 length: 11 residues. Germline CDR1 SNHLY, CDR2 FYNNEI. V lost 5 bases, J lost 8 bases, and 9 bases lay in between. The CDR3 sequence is CASSWGTGYTF. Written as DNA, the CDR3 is TGTGCCAGCAGTTGGGGGACAGGCTACACCTTC.

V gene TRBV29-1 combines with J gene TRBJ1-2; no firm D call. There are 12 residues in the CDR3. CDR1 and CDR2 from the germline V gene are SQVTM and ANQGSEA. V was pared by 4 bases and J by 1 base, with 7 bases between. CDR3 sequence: CSVVTVNYGYTF. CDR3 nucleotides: TGCAGCGTTGTCACAGTTAACTATGGCTACACCTTC.

Here the CDR3 DNA reads TGTGCCAGCAGTTCCTGGCCGCGGCTTCCCTACGAGCAGTACTTC. Translation: CASSSWPRLPYEQYF. The chain joins TRBV27 to TRBJ2-7; D ambiguous. Germline CDR1 and CDR2: MNHEY and SMNVEV (reference sequence). The CDR3 runs 15 residues. With 4 bases removed from V and 2 bases from J, the gap between germline ends came to 15 bases.

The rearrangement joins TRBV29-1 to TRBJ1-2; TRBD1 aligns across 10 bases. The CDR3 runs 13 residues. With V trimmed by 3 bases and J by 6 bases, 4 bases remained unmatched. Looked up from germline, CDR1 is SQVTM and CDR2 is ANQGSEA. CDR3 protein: CSVDYGTGDGYTF. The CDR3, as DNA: TGCAGCGTTGATTATGGGACAGGGGATGGCTACACCTTC.

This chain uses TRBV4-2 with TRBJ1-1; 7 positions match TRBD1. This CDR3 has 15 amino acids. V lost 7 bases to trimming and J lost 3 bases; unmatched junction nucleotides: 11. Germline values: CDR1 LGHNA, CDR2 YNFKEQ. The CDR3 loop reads CASISLRQGHTEAFF. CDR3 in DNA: TGTGCCAGCATATCTTTGAGACAGGGTCACACTGAAGCTTTCTTT.

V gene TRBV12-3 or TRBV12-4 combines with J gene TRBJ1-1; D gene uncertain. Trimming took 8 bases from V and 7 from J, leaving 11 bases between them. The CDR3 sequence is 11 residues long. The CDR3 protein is CASGPGSEAFF. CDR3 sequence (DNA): TGTGCCAGCGGGCCCGGGAGTGAAGCTTTCTTT.

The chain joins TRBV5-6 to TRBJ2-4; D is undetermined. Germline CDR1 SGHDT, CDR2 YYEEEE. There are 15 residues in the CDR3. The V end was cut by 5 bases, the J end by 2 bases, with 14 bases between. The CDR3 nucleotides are TGTGCCAGCAGTCAGATTCGGGTTTCCAAAAACATTCAGTACTTC. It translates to CASSQIRVSKNIQYF. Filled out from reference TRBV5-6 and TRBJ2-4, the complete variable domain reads DAGVTQSPTHLIKTRGQQVTLRCSPKSGHDTVSWYQQALGQGPQFIFQYYEEEERQRGNFPDRFSGHQFPNYSSELNVNALLLGDSALYLCASSQIRVSKNIQYFGAGTRLSVL.

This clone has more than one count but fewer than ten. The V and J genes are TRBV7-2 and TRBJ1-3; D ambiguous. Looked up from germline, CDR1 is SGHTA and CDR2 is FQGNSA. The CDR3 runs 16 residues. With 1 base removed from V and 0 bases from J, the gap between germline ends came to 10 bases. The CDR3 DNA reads TGTGCCAGCAGCTTAGTTGGCAGGCTCTCTGGAAACACCATATATTTT. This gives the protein CASSLVGRLSGNTIYF.

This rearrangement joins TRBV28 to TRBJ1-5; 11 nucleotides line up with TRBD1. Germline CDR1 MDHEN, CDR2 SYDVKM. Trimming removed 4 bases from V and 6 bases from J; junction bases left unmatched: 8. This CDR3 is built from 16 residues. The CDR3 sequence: CASSSGQGAEGQPQHF. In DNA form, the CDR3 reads TGTGCCAGCAGTTCCGGACAGGGGGCAGAAGGTCAGCCCCAGCATTTT.

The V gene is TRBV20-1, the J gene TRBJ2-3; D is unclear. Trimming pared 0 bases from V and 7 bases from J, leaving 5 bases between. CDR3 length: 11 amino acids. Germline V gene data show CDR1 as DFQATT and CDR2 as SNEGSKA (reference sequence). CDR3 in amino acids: CSARDPYTQYF. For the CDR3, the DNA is TGCAGTGCTAGAGATCCGTATACGCAGTATTTT.

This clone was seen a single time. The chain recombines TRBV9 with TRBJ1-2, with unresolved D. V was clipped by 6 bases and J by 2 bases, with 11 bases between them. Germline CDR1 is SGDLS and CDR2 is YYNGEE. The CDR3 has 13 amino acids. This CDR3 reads CASKSGPNYGYTF. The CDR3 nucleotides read TGTGCCAGCAAAAGCGGACCGAACTATGGCTACACCTTC.

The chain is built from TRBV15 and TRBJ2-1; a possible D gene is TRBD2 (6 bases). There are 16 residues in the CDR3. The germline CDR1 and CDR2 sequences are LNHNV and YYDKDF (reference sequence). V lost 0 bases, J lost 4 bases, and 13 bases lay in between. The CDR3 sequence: CATSRDGAGSYNEQFF. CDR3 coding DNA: TGTGCCACCAGCAGAGATGGGGCGGGGAGTTACAATGAGCAGTTCTTC.

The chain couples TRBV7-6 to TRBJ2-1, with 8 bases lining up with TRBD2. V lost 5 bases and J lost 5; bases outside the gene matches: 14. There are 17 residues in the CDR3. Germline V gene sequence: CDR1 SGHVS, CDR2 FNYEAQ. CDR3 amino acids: CASSLVRGERGNNEQFF. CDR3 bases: TGTGCCAGCAGCCTAGTTCGGGGGGAGCGGGGGAACAATGAGCAGTTCTTC. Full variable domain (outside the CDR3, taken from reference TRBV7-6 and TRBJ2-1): GAGVSQSPRYKVTKRGQDVALRCDPISGHVSLYWYRQALGQGPEFLTYFNYEAQQDKSGLPNDRFSAERPEGSISTLTIQRTEQRDSAMYRCASSLVRGERGNNEQFFGPGTRLTVL.

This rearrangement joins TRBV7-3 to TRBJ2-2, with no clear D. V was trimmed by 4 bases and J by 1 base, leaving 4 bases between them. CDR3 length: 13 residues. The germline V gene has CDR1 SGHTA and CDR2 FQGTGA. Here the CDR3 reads CASSSLNTGELFF. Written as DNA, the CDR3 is TGTGCCAGCAGCTCCCTGAACACCGGGGAGCTGTTTTTT. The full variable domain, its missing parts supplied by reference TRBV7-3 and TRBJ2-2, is GAGVSQTPSNKVTEKGKYVELRCDPISGHTALYWYRQSLGQGPEFLIYFQGTGAADDSGLPNDRFFAVRPEGSVSTLKIQRTERGDSAVYLCASSSLNTGELFFGEGSRLTVL.